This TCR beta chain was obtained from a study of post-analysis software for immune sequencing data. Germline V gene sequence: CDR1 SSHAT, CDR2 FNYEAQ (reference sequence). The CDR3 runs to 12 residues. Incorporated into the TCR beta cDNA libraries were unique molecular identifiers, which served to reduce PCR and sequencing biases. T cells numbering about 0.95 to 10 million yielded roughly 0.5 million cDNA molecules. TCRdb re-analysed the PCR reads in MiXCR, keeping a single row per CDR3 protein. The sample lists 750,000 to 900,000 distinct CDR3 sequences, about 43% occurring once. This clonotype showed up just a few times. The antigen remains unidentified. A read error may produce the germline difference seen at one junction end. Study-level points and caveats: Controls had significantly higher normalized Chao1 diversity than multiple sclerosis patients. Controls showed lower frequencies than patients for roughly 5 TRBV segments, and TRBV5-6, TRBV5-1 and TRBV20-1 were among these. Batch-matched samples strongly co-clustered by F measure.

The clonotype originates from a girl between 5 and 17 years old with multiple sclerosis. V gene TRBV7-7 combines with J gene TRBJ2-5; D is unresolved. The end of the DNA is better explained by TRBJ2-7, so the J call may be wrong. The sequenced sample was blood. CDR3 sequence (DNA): TGTGCTAGCAGCTCGCCGGGCGGCGAGCAGTACTTC. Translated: CASSSPGGEQYF.